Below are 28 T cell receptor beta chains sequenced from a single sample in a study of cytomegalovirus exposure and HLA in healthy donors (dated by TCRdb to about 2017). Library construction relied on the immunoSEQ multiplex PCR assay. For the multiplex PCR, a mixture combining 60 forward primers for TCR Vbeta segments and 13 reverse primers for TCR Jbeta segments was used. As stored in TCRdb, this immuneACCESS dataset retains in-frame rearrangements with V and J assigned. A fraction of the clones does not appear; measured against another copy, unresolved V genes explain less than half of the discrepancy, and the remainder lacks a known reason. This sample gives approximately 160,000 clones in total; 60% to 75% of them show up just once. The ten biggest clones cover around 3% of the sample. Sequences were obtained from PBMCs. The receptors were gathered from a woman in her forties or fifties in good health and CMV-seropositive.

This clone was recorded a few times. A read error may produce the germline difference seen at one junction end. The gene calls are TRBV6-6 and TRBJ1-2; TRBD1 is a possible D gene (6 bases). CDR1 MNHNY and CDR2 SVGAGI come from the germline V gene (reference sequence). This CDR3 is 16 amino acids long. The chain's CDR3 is CASSYSNGGSHWGYPF. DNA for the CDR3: TGTGCCAGCAGTTACTCGAATGGGGGCAGCCACTGGGGCTACCCCTTC.

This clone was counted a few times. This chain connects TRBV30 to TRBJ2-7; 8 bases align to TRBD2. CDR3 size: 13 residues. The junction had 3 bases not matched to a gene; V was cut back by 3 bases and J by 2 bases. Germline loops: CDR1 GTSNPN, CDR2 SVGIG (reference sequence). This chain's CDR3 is CAWRGLDTYEQYF. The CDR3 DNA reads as TGTGCCTGGAGGGGACTAGACACCTACGAGCAGTACTTC.

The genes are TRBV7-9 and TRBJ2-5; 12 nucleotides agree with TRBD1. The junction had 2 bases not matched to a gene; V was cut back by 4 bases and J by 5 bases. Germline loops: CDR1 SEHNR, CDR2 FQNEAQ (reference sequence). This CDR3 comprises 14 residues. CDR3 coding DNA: TGTGCCAGCAGCTGGGGACAGGGGGCCGAGACCCAGTACTTC. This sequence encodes CASSWGQGAETQYF.

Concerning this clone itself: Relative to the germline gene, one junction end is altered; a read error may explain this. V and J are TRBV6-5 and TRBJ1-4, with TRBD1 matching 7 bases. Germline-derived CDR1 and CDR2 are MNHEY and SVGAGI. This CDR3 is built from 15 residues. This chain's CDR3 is CASSYSGTAREKLFF. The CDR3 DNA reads TGTGCCAGCAGCTACTCCGGGACAGCCCGGGAAAAACTGTTTTTT.

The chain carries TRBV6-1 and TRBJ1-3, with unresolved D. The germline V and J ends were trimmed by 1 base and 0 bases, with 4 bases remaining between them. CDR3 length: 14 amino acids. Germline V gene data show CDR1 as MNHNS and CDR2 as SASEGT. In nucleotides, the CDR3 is TGTGCCAGCAGTGAAGACAGCTCTGGAAACACCATATATTTT. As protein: CASSEDSSGNTIYF.

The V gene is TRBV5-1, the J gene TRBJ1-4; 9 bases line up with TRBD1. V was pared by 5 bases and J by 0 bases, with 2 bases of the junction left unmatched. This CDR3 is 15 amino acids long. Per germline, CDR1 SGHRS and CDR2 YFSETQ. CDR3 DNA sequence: TGCGCCAGCAGGGGACAGGGAGCAACTAATGAAAAACTGTTTTTT. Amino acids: CASRGQGATNEKLFF.

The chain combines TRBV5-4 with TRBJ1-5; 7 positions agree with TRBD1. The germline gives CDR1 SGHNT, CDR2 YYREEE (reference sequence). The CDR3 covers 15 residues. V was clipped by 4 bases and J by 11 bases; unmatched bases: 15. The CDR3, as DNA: TGTGCCAGCAGCGACCGTGGGGACAGCTCTTCGGCCCAGCATTTT. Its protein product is CASSDRGDSSSAQHF.

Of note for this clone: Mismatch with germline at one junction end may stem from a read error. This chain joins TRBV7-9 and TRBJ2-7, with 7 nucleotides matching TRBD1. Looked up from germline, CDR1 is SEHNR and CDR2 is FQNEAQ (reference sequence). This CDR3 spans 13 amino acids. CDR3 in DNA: TGTTCCAGCAGCACAAACAGGGGCGACGAGCAGTACTTC. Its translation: CSSSTNRGDEQYF.

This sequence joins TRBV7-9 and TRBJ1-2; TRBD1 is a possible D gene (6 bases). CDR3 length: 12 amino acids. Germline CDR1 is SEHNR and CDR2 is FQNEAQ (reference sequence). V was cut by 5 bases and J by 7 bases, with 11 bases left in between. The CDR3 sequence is CASSTTGTGYTF. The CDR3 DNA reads TGTGCCAGCAGCACCACAGGGACTGGCTACACCTTC.

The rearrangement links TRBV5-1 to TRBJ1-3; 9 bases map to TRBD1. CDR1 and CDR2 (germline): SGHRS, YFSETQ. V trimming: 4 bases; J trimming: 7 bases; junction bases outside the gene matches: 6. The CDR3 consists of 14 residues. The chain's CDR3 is CASSPEGQGNTIYF. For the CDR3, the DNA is TGCGCCAGCAGCCCCGAGGGACAGGGTAACACCATATATTTT. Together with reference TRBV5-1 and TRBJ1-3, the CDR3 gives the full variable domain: KAGVTQTPRYLIKTRGQQVTLSCSPISGHRSVSWYQQTPGQGLQFLFEYFSETQRNKGNFPGRFSGRQFSNSRSEMNVSTLELGDSALYLCASSPEGQGNTIYFGEGSWLTVV.

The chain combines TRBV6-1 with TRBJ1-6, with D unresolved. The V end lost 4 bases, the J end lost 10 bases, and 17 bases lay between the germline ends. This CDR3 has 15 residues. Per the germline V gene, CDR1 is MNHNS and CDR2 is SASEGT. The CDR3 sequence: CASSGEISSTSPLHF. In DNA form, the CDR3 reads TGTGCCAGCAGTGGGGAGATAAGCTCTACATCACCCCTCCACTTT.

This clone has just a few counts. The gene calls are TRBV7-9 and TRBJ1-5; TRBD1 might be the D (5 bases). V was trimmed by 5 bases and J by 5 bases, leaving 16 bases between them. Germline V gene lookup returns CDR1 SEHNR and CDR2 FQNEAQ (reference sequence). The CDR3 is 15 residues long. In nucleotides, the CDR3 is TGTGCCAGCAGCGTTTATGGCAGGGAGGATCAGCCCCAGCATTTT. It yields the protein CASSVYGREDQPQHF.

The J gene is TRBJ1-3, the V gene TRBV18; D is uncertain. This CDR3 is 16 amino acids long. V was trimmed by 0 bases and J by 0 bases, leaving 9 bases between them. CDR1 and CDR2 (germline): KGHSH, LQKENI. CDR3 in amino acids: CASSPPGLISGNTIYF. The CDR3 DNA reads TGTGCCAGCTCACCACCGGGCTTAATCTCTGGAAACACCATATATTTT.

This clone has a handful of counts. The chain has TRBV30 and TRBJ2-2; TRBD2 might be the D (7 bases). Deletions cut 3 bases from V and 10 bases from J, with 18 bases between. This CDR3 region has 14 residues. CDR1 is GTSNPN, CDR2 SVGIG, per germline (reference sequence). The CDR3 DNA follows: TGTGCCTGGAGAGGGGGGGCGACTTCCAAGGAGCTGTTTTTT. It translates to CAWRGGATSKELFF.

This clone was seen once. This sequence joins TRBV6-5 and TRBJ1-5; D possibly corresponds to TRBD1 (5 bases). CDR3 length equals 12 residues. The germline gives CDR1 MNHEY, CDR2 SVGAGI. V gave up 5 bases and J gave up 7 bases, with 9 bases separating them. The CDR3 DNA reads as TGTGCCAGCAGTGGGGGGGGGCAGCCCCAGCATTTT. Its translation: CASSGGGQPQHF.

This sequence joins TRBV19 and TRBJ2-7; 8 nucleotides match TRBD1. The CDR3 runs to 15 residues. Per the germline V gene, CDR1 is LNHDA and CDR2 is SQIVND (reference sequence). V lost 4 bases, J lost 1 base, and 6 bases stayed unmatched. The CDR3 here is CASSTAGTGSYEQYF. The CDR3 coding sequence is TGTGCCAGTAGTACCGCCGGGACAGGTTCCTACGAGCAGTACTTC.

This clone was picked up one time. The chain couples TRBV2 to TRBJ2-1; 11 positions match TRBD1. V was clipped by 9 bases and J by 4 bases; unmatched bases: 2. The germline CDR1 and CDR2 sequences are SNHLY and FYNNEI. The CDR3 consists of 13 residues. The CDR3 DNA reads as TGTGCCAGTGGGACAGGGGGATACAATGAGCAGTTCTTC. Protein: CASGTGGYNEQFF.

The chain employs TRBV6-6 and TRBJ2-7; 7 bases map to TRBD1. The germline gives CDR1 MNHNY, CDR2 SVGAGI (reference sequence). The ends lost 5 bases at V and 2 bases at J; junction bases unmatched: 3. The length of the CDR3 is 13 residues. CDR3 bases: TGTGCCAGCAGTCAGGGGGTCGCCTACGAGCAGTACTTC. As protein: CASSQGVAYEQYF.

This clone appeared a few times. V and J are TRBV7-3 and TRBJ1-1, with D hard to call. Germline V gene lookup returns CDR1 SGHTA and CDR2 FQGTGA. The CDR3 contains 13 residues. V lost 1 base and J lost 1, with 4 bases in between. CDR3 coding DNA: TGTGCCAGCAGCTTAATAGAGAACACTGAAGCTTTCTTT. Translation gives CASSLIENTEAFF.

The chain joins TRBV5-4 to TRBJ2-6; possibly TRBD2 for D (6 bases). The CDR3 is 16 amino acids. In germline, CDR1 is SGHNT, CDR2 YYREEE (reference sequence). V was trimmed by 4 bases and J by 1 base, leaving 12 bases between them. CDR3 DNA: TGTGCCAGCAGCCTCGGGGGTCTTTCTGGGGCCAACGTCCTGACTTTC. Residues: CASSLGGLSGANVLTF.

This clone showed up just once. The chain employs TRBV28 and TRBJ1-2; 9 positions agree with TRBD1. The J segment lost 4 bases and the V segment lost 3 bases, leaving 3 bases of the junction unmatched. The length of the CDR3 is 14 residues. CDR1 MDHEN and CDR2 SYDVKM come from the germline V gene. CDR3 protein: CASSLAQGAYGYTF. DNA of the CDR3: TGTGCCAGCAGTTTGGCACAGGGGGCCTATGGCTACACCTTC.

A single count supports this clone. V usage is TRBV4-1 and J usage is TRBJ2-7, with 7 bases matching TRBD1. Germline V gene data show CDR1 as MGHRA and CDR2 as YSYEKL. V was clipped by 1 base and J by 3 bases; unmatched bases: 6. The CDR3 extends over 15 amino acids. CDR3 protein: CASSQADRPRYEQYF. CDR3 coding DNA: TGCGCCAGCAGCCAAGCGGACAGGCCACGCTACGAGCAGTACTTC.

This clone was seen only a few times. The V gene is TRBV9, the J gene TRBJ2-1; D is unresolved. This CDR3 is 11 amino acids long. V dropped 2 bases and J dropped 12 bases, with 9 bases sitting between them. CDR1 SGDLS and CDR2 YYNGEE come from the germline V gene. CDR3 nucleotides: TGTGCCAGCAGCGTTGGTGAGAGGCAGTTCTTC. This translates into CASSVGERQFF.

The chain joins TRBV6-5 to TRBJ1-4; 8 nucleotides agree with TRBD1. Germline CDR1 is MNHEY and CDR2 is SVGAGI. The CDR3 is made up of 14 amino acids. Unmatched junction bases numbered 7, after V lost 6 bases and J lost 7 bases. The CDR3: CASSPQGVGEKLFF. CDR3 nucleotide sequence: TGTGCCAGCAGCCCACAGGGGGTTGGTGAAAAACTGTTTTTT.

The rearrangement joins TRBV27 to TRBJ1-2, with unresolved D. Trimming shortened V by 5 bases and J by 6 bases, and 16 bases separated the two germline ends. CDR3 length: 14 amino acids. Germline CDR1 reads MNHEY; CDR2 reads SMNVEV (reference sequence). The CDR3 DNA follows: TGTGCCAGCAGTCCGCGGGATCTTGTGGATGGCTACACCTTC. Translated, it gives CASSPRDLVDGYTF.

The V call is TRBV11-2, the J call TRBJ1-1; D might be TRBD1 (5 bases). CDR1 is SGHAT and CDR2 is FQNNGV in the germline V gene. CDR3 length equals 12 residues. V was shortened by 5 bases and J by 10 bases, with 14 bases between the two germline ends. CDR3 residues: CASSHPVGPAFF. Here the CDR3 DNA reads TGTGCCAGCAGCCATCCGGTGGGGCCAGCTTTCTTT. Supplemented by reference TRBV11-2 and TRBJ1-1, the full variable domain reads EAGVAQSPRYKIIEKRQSVAFWCNPISGHATLYWYQQILGQGPKLLIQFQNNGVVDDSQLPKDRFSAERLKGVDSTLKIQPAKLEDSAVYLCASSHPVGPAFFGQGTRLTVV.

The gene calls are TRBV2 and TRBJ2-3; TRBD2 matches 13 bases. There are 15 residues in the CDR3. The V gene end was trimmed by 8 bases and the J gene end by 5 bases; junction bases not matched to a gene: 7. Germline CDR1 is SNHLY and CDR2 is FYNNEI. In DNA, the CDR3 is TGTGCCAGCTGCAGGACTAGCGGGGGTCAAGATACGCAGTATTTT. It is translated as CASCRTSGGQDTQYF.

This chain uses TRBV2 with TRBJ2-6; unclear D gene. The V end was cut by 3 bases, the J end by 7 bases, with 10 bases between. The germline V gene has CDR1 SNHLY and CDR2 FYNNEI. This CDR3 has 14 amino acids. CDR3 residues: CASSENGVANVLTF. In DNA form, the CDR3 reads TGTGCCAGCAGTGAGAACGGAGTAGCCAACGTCCTGACTTTC.